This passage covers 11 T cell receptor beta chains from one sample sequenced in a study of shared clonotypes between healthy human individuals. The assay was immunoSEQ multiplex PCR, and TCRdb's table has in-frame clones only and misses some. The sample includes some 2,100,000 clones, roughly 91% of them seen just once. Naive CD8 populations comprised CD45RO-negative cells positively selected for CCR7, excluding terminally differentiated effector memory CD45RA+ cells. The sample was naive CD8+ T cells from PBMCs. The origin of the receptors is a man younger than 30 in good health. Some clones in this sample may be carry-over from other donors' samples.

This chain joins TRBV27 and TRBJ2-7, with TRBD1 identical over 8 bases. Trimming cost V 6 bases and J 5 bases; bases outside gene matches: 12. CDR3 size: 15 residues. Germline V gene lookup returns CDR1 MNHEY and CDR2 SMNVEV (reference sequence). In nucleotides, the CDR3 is TGTGCCAGCAGCCTAGGGAGACAGGGGTTCAACGAGCAGTACTTC. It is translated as CASSLGRQGFNEQYF.

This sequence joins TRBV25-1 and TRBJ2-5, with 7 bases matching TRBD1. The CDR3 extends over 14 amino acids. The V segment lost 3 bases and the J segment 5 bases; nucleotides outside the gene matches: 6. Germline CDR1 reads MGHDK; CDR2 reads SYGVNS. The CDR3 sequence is CASSDTGELETQYF. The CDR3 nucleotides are TGTGCCAGCAGTGACACAGGGGAACTGGAGACCCAGTACTTC. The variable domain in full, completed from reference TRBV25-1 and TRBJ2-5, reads EADIYQTPRYLVIGTGKKITLECSQTMGHDKMYWYQQDPGMELHLIHYSYGVNSTEKGDLSSESTVSRIRTEHFPLTLESARPSHTSQYLCASSDTGELETQYFGPGTRLLVL.

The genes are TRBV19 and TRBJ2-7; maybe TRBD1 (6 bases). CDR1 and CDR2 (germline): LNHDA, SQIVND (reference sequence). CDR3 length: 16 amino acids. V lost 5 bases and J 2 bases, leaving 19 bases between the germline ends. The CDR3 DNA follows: TGTGCCAGTAGTGCGGACAGTTTCGGAGTACCCTACGAGCAGTACTTC. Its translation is CASSADSFGVPYEQYF.

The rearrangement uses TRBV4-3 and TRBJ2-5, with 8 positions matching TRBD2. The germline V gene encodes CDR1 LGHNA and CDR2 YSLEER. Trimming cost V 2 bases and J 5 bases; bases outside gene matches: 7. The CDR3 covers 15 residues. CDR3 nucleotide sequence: TGCGCCAGCAGCCAAACGACTAAGCGGGGGGAGACCCAGTACTTC. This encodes CASSQTTKRGETQYF.

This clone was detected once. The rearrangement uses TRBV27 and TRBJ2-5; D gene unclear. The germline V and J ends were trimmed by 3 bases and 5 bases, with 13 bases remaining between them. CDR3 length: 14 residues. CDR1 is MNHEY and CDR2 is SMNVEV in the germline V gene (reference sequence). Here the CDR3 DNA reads TGTGCCAGCAGTTTGCTCCTACACGGGGAGACCCAGTACTTC. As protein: CASSLLLHGETQYF.

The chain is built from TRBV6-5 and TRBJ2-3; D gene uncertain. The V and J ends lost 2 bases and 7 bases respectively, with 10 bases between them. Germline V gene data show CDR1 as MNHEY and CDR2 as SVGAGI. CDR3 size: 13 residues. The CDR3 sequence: CASSYGRAYTQYF. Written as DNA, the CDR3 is TGTGCCAGCAGTTACGGCCGGGCTTATACGCAGTATTTT.

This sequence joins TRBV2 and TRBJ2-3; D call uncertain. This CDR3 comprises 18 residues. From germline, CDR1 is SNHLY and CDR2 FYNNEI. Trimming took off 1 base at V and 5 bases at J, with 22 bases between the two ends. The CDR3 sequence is CASSEEEELAEKVDTQYF. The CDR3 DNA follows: TGTGCCAGCAGTGAAGAAGAGGAGCTGGCGGAGAAGGTAGATACGCAGTATTTT.

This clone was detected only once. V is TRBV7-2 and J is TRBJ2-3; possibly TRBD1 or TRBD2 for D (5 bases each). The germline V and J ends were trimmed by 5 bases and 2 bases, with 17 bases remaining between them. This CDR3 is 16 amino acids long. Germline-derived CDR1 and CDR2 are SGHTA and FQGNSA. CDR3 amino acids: CASSTRQQTPTDTQYF. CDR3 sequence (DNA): TGTGCCAGCAGCACTAGACAGCAGACACCCACAGATACGCAGTATTTT.

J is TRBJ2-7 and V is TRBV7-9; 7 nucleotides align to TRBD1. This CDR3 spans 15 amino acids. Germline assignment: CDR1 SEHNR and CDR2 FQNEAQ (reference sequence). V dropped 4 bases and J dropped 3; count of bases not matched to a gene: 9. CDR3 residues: CASSSKPTGNYEQYF. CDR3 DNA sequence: TGTGCCAGCAGCTCCAAACCGACAGGGAACTACGAGCAGTACTTC.

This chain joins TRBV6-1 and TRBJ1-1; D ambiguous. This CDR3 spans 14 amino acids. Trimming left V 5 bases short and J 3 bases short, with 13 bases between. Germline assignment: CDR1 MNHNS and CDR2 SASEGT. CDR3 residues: CASSIDRGYTEAFF. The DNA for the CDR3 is TGTGCCAGCAGTATAGACCGAGGGTACACTGAAGCTTTCTTT.

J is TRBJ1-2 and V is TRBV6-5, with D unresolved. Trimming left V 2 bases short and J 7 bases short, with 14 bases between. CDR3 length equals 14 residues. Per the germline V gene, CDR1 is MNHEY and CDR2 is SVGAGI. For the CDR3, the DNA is TGTGCCAGCAGTTACCGGGAGACGGACCTTGGCTACACCTTC. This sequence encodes CASSYRETDLGYTF.